This T cell receptor (beta chain) was profiled in a study of cytomegalovirus exposure and HLA in healthy donors. Whole-study results and caveats: When the data were analyzed later, several of the most significant clusters appeared to be linked to common viral pathogens. Later analysis revealed greater clonal expansion in HLA-associated TCR beta chains than in equally common others. Cytomegalovirus-associated status was assigned to approximately 160 TCR beta chains.

Primers: 60 Vbeta forward and 13 Jbeta reverse. TCRdb keeps only in-frame clones here, not all; method: immunoSEQ multiplex PCR. The table records roughly 80,000 clones, around 80% of them present only once. To note about this clone: Its antigen is not known.

The sample consisted of PBMCs. The TCR comes from a male donor in good health and CMV-seronegative.

For the CDR3, the DNA is TGTGCCAGCAGCTTAGGGCCAGGGGGCTACGAGCAGTACTTC. This codes for CASSLGPGGYEQYF. The V gene is TRBV11-2, the J gene TRBJ2-7; 7 nucleotides match TRBD1. In germline, CDR1 is SGHAT, CDR2 FQNNGV. V lost 1 base to trimming and J lost 3 bases; unmatched junction nucleotides: 3. The CDR3 spans 14 residues.